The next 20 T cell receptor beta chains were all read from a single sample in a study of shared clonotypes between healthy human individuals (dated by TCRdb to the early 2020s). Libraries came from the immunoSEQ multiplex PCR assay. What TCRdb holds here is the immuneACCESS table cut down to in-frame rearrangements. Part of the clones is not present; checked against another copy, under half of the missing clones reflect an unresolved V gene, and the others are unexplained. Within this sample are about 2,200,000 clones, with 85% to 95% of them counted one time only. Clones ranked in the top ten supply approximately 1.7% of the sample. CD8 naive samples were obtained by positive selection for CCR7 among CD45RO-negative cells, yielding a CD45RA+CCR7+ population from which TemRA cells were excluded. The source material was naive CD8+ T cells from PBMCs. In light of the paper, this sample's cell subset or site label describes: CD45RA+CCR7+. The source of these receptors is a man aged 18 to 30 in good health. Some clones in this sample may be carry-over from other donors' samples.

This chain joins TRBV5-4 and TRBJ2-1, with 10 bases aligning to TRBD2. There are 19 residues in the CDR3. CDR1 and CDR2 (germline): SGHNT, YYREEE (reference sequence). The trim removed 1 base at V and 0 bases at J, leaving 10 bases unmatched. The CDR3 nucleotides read TGTGCCAGCAGCTTGCCCGGGACTAGCGCTAGTTTCTCCTACAATGAGCAGTTCTTC. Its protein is CASSLPGTSASFSYNEQFF.

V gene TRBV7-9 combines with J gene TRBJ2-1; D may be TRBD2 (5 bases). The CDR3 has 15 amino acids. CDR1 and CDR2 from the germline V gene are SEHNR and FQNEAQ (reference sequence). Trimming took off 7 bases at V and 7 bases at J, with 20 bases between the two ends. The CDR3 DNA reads TGTGCCAGCACCACCTTTGTGAGGGCCGGAAATGAGCAGTTCTTC. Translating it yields CASTTFVRAGNEQFF.

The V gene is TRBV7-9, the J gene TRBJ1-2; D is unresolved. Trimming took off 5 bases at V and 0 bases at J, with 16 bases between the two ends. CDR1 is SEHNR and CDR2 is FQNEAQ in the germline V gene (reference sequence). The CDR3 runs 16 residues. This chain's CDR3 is CASSPEGKASNYGYTF. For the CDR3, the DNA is TGTGCCAGCAGCCCCGAGGGCAAGGCATCTAACTATGGCTACACCTTC.

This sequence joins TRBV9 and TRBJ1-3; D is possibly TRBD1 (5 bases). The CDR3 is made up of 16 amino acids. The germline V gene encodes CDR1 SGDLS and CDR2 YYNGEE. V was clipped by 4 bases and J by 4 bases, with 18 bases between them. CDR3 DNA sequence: TGTGCCAGCAGCTCCGCGGGGCTGCCTATCGGAAACACCATATATTTT. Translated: CASSSAGLPIGNTIYF.

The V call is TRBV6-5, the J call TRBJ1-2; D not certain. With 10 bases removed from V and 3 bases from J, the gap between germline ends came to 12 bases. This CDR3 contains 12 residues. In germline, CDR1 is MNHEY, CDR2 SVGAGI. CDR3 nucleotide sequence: TGTGCCACCGAAGGGTTTGACTATGGCTACACCTTC. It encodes CATEGFDYGYTF.

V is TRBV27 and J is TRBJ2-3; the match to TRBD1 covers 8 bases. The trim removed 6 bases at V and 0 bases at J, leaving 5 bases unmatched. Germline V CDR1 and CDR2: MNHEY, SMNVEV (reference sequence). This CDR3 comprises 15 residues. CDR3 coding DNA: TGTGCCAGCAGGGGTCGGACAGGGAGCACAGATACGCAGTATTTT. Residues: CASRGRTGSTDTQYF.

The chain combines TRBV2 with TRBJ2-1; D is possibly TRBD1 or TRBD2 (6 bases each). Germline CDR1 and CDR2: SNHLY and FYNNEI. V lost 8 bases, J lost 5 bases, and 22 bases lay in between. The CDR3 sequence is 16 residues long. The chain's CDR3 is CASDGGGGQANNEQFF. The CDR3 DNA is TGTGCCAGCGATGGTGGAGGGGGACAAGCAAACAATGAGCAGTTCTTC.

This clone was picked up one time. CDR3 sequence (DNA): TGTGCCAGCAGCAGCAACCGGGACAGGGTCACTGAAGCTTTCTTT. The encoded protein is CASSSNRDRVTEAFF. The chain combines TRBV11-2 with TRBJ1-1; 9 nucleotides agree with TRBD1. The J segment lost 4 bases and the V segment lost 5 bases, leaving 8 bases of the junction unmatched. The germline V gene has CDR1 SGHAT and CDR2 FQNNGV. The CDR3 is 15 amino acids.

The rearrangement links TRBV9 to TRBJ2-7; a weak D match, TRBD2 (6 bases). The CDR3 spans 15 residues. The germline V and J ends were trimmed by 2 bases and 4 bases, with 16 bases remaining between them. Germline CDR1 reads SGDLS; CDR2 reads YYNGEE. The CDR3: CASSVSGGNVYEQYF. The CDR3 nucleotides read TGTGCCAGCAGCGTCAGTGGGGGGAATGTTTACGAGCAGTACTTC. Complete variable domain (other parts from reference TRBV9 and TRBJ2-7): DSGVTQTPKHLITATGQRVTLRCSPRSGDLSVYWYQQSLDQGLQFLIQYYNGEERAKGNILERFSAQQFPDLHSELNLSSLELGDSALYFCASSVSGGNVYEQYFGPGTRLTVT.

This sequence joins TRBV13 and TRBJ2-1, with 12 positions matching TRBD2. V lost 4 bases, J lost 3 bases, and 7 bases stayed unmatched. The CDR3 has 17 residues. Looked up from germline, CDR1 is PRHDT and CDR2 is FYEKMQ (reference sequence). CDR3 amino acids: CASSSTLTSGSYNEQFF. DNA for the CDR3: TGTGCCAGCAGCTCCACCTTGACTAGCGGGAGCTACAATGAGCAGTTCTTC.

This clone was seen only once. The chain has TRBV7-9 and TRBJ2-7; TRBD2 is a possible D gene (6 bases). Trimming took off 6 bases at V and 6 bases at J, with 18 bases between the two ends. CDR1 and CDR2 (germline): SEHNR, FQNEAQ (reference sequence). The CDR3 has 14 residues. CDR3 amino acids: CASSSGGAAGEQYF. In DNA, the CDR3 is TGTGCCAGCAGTTCAGGCGGGGCAGCAGGCGAGCAGTACTTC.

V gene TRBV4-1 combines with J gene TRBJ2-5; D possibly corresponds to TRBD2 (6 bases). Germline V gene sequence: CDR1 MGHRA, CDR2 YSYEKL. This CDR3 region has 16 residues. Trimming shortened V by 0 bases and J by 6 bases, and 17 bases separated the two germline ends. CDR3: CASSQEASARGKTQYF. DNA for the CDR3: TGCGCCAGCAGCCAAGAGGCTAGCGCGAGGGGAAAGACCCAGTACTTC.

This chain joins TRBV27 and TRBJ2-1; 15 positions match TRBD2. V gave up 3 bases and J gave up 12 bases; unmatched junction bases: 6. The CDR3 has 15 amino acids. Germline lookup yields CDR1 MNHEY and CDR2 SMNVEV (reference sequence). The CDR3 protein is CASSLGLAGGKGQFF. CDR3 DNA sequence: TGTGCCAGCAGTTTGGGACTAGCGGGGGGAAAAGGGCAGTTCTTC.

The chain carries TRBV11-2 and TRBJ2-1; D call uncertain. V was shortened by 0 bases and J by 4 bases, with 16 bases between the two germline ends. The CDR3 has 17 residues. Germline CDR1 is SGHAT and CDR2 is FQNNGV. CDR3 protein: CASSLDLGPGRYNEQFF. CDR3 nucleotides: TGTGCCAGCAGCTTAGATCTCGGTCCAGGTCGGTACAATGAGCAGTTCTTC.

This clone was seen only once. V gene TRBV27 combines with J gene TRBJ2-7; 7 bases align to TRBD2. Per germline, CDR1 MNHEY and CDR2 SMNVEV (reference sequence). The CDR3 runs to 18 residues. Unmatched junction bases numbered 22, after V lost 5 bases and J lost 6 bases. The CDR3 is CASSRRLAGMVGVSEQYF. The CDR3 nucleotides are TGTGCCAGCAGTCGCAGACTAGCAGGTATGGTCGGGGTATCCGAGCAGTACTTC.

DNA for the CDR3: TGTGCCAGCAGTGCCCAGACAGGGGGCCCCACTGTGTTTGGGAATGAGCAGTTCTTC. Translating it yields CASSAQTGGPTVFGNEQFF. This chain uses TRBV6-1 with TRBJ2-1; TRBD1 agrees at 10 bases. From germline, CDR1 is MNHNS and CDR2 SASEGT. Trimming at V came to 4 bases and at J to 7 bases, leaving 19 bases not matched to a gene. The CDR3 has 19 amino acids.

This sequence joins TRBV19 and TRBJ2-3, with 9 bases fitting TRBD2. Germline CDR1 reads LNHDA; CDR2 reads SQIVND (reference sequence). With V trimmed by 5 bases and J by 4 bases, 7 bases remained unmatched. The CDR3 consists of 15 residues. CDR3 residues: CASSLIAGVADTQYF. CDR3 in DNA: TGTGCCAGTAGTCTAATAGCGGGAGTGGCAGATACGCAGTATTTT.

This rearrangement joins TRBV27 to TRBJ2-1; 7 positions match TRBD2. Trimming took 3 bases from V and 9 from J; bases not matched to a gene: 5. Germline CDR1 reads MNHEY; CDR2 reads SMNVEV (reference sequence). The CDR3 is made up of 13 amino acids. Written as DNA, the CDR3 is TGTGCCAGCAGTTTGAGGCTAGCGGTTGAGCAGTTCTTC. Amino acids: CASSLRLAVEQFF.

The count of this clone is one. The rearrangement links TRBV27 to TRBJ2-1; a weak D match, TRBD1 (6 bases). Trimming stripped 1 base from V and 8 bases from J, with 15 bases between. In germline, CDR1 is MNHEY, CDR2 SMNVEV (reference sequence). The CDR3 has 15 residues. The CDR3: CASSLFQGPVDEQFF. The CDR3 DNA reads TGTGCCAGCAGTTTATTTCAGGGGCCGGTGGATGAGCAGTTCTTC.

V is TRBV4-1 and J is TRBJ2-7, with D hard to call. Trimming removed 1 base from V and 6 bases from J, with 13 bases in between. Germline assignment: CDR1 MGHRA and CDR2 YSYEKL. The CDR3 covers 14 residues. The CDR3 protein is CASSQGAVPLEQYF. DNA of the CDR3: TGCGCCAGCAGCCAAGGGGCGGTCCCCCTCGAGCAGTACTTC.